These 3 T cell receptor beta chains share one sample of origin, sequenced in a study of T cell responses to AZD1222 COVID-19 vaccine. Sequenced by immunoSEQ multiplex PCR; TCRdb stores in-frame clones only, minus some. The table has about 99,000 clones, approximately 91% seen once. The sequences come from peripheral blood, collected 28 days after the second AZD1222 dose. These receptors were obtained from an adult who received the AZD1222 COVID-19 vaccine.

A remark on this clone: The sample contains more than one DNA sequence encoding this CDR3. The chain couples TRBV18 to TRBJ1-5; perhaps TRBD1 as D (5 bases). The CDR3 totals 14 residues. V lost 3 bases, J lost 2 bases, and 8 bases lay in between. Germline V CDR1 and CDR2: KGHSH, LQKENI. The CDR3 sequence: CASSPEGGNQPQHF. In DNA form, the CDR3 reads TGTGCCAGCTCACCGGAAGGGGGCAATCAGCCCCAGCATTTT.

The table lists this clone with a count of one. The chain recombines TRBV6-5 with TRBJ2-7; 10 bases map to TRBD2. V lost 6 bases and J lost 5; bases outside the gene matches: 7. The germline V gene has CDR1 MNHEY and CDR2 SVGAGI. The CDR3 is made up of 14 amino acids. The CDR3 coding sequence is TGTGCCAGCAGCCGAGCGGGAGGGTACCACGAGCAGTACTTC. As protein: CASSRAGGYHEQYF.

V usage is TRBV5-1 and J usage is TRBJ2-4; the D gene is possibly TRBD1 (5 bases). CDR1 and CDR2 (germline): SGHRS, YFSETQ. The CDR3 is 16 amino acids. Trimming removed 4 bases from V and 1 base from J, with 15 bases in between. The CDR3 DNA follows: TGCGCCAGCAGCGCAACAGGTAATGTCGCCAAAAACATTCAGTACTTC. Translated: CASSATGNVAKNIQYF.